This T cell receptor beta chain was found in a study of T cells after yellow fever vaccination. Study-level findings and limits: Contaminating bulk clonotypes could be abundant in FACS-sorted repertoires. A weaker but faster secondary response was observed, peaking on day 5 versus 15.

The germline CDR1 and CDR2 sequences are LGHNA and YSLEER. The CDR3 runs 14 residues. With V trimmed by 4 bases and J by 1 base, 4 bases remained unmatched. TCRdb recomputed calls from the 5' RACE reads with MiXCR, one row per CDR3 protein. The data contain 65,000 to 90,000 distinct CDR3 sequences, just under 8% of them singletons. This clonotype was detected only a few times. Its antigen remains unidentified. This sequence joins TRBV4-3 and TRBJ2-7; 7 nucleotides agree with TRBD2. The TCR sequence derives from a man aged 25 to 40 who received the YFV17D yellow fever vaccine. Sequences were derived from CD8+ T cells sorted from PBMCs, sampled on the day of the yellow fever booster vaccination. The CDR3: CASSPTGLSYEQYF. The CDR3 nucleotides read TGCGCCAGCAGCCCAACGGGACTATCCTACGAGCAGTACTTC.